This record concerns one T cell receptor beta chain sequence. The antigen remains unidentified. TRB cDNA libraries were made by UMI-labeled 5' RACE. From its re-call of the 5' RACE reads, TCRdb lists each CDR3 protein once, without DNA. This listing includes roughly 100,000 distinct CDR3 sequences. Sorts performed in triplicate captured hundreds of thousands of cells each from every CD8+ T cell subset. This CDR3 comprises 18 residues. This record belongs to a study of CXCR3-negative and CXCR3-positive naive CD8 T cells. Notes on the study in general: Against CXCR3-negative naive cells, CXCR3-positive naive cells showed more hydrophobic TRB CDR3s. Both naive subsets showed comparably high diversity, and memory CD8+ cells showed much lower diversity. TRBV-TRBJ usage was similar across naive CXCR3 subsets but distinct in memory cells.

The source of this sequence is a human donor in good health. Some clones in this sample may be carry-over from other donors' samples. The sample taken for sequencing was naive CXCR3+ CD8+ T cells from blood. Subset described: CD45RO-CCR7+CD27+CD95- naive CD8+ T cells expressing CXCR3 (TNR3+). The chain recombines TRBV21-1 with TRBJ1-4; the D call from TCRdb, TRBD1, cannot be confirmed without DNA. TRBV21-1 corresponds to a pseudogene. The CDR3 reads CASSKGPQSPPVNEKLFF.